This T cell receptor (beta chain) originates from a study of blood T cell repertoires in COVID-19. Across the whole study: Acute-phase and convalescent COVID-19 samples originated in the United States, Italy and Spain. Sample material is recorded as cDNA or gDNA derived from T cells, B-cell-depleted T cells, or PBMCs.

As processed by the authors: Reference gene primer amplification gave estimated nucleated cell counts. The table came from immunoSEQ multiplex PCR; TCRdb's copy has only in-frame clones and leaves some out. Clone size and V and J calls were adopted from that table, with D and trimming inferred from the DNA. The sample consists of over 130,000 clones, about 80% of them appearing once. The CDR3 has 15 residues. Per the germline V gene, CDR1 is MGHRA and CDR2 is YSYEKL. V gave up 3 bases and J gave up 0 bases, with 11 bases separating them. The clonotype comes from a woman in her sixties with acute or convalescent COVID-19. Material: peripheral blood. The rearrangement links TRBV4-1 to TRBJ1-2; the D is unclear. The CDR3 protein is CASSQYVISNYGYTF. As DNA, the CDR3 is TGCGCCAGCAGCCAGTATGTAATATCTAACTATGGCTACACCTTC.